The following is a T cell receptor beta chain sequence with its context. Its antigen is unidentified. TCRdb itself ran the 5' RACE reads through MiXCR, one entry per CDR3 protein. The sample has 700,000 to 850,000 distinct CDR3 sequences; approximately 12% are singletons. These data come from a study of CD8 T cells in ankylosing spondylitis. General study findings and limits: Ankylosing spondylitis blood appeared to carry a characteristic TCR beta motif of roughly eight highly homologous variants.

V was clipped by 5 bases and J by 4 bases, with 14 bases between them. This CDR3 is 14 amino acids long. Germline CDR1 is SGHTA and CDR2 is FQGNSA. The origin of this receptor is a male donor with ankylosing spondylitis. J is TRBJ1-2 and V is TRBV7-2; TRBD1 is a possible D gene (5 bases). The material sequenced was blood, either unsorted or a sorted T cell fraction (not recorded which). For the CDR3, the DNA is TGTGCCAGCAGCCCTCTCGGCAGGGTCTATGGCTACACCTTC. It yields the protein CASSPLGRVYGYTF. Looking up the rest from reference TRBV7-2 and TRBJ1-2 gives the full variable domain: GAGVSQSPSNKVTEKGKDVELRCDPISGHTALYWYRQSLGQGLEFLIYFQGNSAPDKSGLPSDRFSAERTGGSVSTLTIQRTQQEDSAVYLCASSPLGRVYGYTFGSGTRLTVV.